This is a list of T cell receptor beta chains from one sample in a study of Tregs in tolerant kidney transplant recipients. Method: immunoSEQ multiplex PCR; TCRdb's copy keeps in-frame clones and lacks some. The table lists tens of thousands of clones, approximately 94% of them singletons. Sequences were derived from CD4+ T cells from blood (PBMCs), sampled 12 months after the transplant. These receptors were obtained from a human patient who received a combined kidney and bone marrow transplant. Certain T cells may be donor cells from the graft. Each CDR3 is given without its conserved first and last residue.

V gene	J gene	CDR3 protein
TRBV5-1	TRBJ2-3	ASSQGTSGPIANTDTQY
TRBV10-3	TRBJ1-2	AISRGQGYGYT
TRBV7-9	TRBJ2-3	ASSRGAGMGTDTQY
TRBV6-5	TRBJ1-2	ASSPLDKNYGYT
TRBV5-6	TRBJ2-3	ASSLTGTGSDTQY
TRBV7-2	TRBJ2-7	ASSLALWGDDEQY
TRBV11-2	TRBJ2-5	ASSLGLAGVKETQY
TRBV7-2	TRBJ1-2	ASLNRGHPNNYGYT
TRBV5-4	TRBJ2-6	ASRPGQGSGANVLT
TRBV7-8	TRBJ2-1	ASSLRPGLAGDNEQF
TRBV4-3	TRBJ2-7	ASSQVRTSENYEQY
TRBV5-1	TRBJ2-5	ASSYGYGFEETQY
TRBV5-6	TRBJ2-3	ASSFGLSTDTQY
TRBV7-2	TRBJ2-5	ASSSGTPYQETQY
TRBV19	TRBJ1-5	ASSYHGGMGYQPQH
TRBV7-2	TRBJ1-2	ASSSRQGGYT
TRBV2	TRBJ2-7	ASSGGGYEQY
TRBV19	TRBJ2-5	ASSSLLAGGLQETQY
TRBV6-1	TRBJ2-7	ASSQRGPYEQY
TRBV29-1	TRBJ2-7	SVALTRGPGFVQY
TRBV23-1	TRBJ2-7	ASSQSQGEGYEQY
TRBV6-5	TRBJ1-5	ASRSFRGDTQPQH
TRBV11-3	TRBJ2-5	ASSARTSGRGETQY
TRBV10-3	TRBJ1-2	AISADSLGDGYT